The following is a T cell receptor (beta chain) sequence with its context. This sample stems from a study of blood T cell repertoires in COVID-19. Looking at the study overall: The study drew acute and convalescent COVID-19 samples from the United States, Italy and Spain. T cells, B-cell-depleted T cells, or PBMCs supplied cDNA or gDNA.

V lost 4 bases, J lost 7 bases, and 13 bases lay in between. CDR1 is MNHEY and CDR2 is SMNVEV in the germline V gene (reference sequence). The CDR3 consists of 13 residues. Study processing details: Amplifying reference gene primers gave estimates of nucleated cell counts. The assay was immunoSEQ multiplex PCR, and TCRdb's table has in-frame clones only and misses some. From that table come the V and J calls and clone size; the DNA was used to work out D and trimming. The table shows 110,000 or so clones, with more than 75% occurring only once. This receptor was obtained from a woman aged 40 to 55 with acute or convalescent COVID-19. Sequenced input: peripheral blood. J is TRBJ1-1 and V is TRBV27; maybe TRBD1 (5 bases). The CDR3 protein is CASSYRPGFEAFF. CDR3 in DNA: TGTGCCAGCAGTTACCGCCCAGGGTTTGAAGCTTTCTTT.